This entry lists 9 T cell receptor beta chains sequenced from one sample in a study of metastatic and nonmetastatic thyroid tumors (TCRdb year 2020). Library preparation employed PCR. The reads were generated on an Illumina HiSeq 4000. Clones were called with MiXCR by TCRdb after fastp trimmed the public reads at Q25, and only in-frame beta chains were retained. The sample contains 35,000 to 50,000 clones, 19% of them found a single time. The ten biggest clones cover approximately 16% of the sample. Before undergoing thyroid surgery, none of the patients had been given any kind of treatment. Sequenced material: blood. The receptors were gathered from a female donor with papillary thyroid cancer or a benign thyroid nodule (not recorded which). Some clones in this sample may be carry-over from other donors' samples.

Comment on this clone: As the CDR3 is not closed by the conserved phenylalanine or tryptophan, this likely results from a read error. CDR3 sequence reads: CASSLYAYKQYL. CDR3 nucleotides: TGTGCCAGCAGTTTGTACGCCTACAAGCAGTACTTG. This chain connects TRBV12-3 or TRBV12-4 to TRBJ2-7, with unresolved D. The CDR3 extends over 12 amino acids.

At least ten counts were recorded for this clone. V usage is TRBV27 and J usage is TRBJ2-7; 13 nucleotides agree with TRBD2. CDR1 MNHEY and CDR2 SMNVEV come from the germline V gene (reference sequence). There are 17 residues in the CDR3. Trimming at V came to 0 bases and at J to 4 bases, leaving 6 bases not matched to a gene. The CDR3 bases are TGTGCCAGCAGTTTATCCGGGACTAGCGGGATACGGTACGAGCAGTACTTC. It encodes CASSLSGTSGIRYEQYF.

This clone was counted many times. The chain carries TRBV18 and TRBJ1-3; D remains ambiguous. Germline V gene sequence: CDR1 KGHSH, CDR2 LQKENI. This CDR3 region has 13 residues. V was pared by 4 bases and J by 4 bases, with 8 bases between. The CDR3 is CASSLMKGNTIYF. In DNA form, the CDR3 reads TGTGCCAGCTCACTTATGAAAGGAAACACCATATATTTT.

By share, this clone counts as medium-sized. The chain carries TRBV20-1 and TRBJ2-7, with 7 bases matching TRBD2. The trim removed 8 bases at V and 0 bases at J, leaving 7 bases unmatched. The germline V gene has CDR1 DFQATT and CDR2 SNEGSKA (reference sequence). The CDR3 length is 13 residues. The CDR3 bases are TGCAGTATAATGGGGAGGGACTCCTACGAGCAGTACTTC. As protein: CSIMGRDSYEQYF.

On this clone itself: Given a much more abundant clone one base away, this may be a read error. The chain joins TRBV29-1 to TRBJ2-1; D gene unclear. Trimming removed 3 bases from V and 12 bases from J, with 9 bases in between. Germline loops: CDR1 SQVTM, CDR2 ANQGSEA. This CDR3 is 10 amino acids long. The CDR3 sequence is CSVETCGQFF. The CDR3 DNA sequence: TGCAGCGTTGAGACATGCGGGCAGTTCTTC.

This clone was seen repeatedly, ten times or more. This chain joins TRBV11-3 and TRBJ2-7; D perhaps matches TRBD1 (6 bases). V shed 2 bases and J shed 3 bases, with 8 bases lying between them. CDR3 length: 13 amino acids. Germline V gene data show CDR1 as SGHNT and CDR2 as YENEEA. CDR3 amino acids: CASSLNRDYEQYF. DNA for the CDR3: TGTGCCAGCAGCTTAAACAGGGACTACGAGCAGTACTTC.

This clone came up many times. The genes are TRBV19 and TRBJ2-1; D may be TRBD1 or TRBD2 (6 bases each). Germline assignment: CDR1 LNHDA and CDR2 SQIVND (reference sequence). The length of the CDR3 is 16 residues. V gave up 5 bases and J gave up 0 bases, with 14 bases separating them. In nucleotides, the CDR3 is TGTGCCAGTAGTTACCTAGGGGGGAGCTCCTACAATGAGCAGTTCTTC. This translates into CASSYLGGSSYNEQFF.

This clone was detected ten times or more. This chain's CDR3 is CASSSGTASYEQYF. The CDR3 DNA reads TGTGCCAGCAGTTCTGGGACAGCCTCCTACGAGCAGTACTTC. V usage is TRBV27 and J usage is TRBJ2-7; 7 bases align to TRBD1. V was clipped by 4 bases and J by 0 bases; unmatched bases: 3. Germline V gene sequence: CDR1 MNHEY, CDR2 SMNVEV (reference sequence). The CDR3 consists of 14 residues.

This clone was detected ten times or more. The chain couples TRBV12-3 or TRBV12-4 to TRBJ1-1; D not resolved. Trimming pared 4 bases from V and 1 base from J, leaving 10 bases between. There are 14 residues in the CDR3. The CDR3 loop reads CASSSSGGNTEAFF. As DNA, the CDR3 is TGTGCCAGCAGTTCCTCCGGTGGGAACACTGAAGCTTTCTTT.